The next 30 T cell receptor beta chains were all read from a single sample in a study of blood T cell repertoires in COVID-19. The table came from immunoSEQ multiplex PCR; TCRdb's copy has only in-frame clones and leaves some out. Among roughly 100,000 clones, more than 75% were seen once, and the ten largest hold around 4%. The sequencing sample was made of peripheral blood. The receptors were sampled from a human donor in a cohort sampled during active COVID-19.

This chain links TRBV12-3 or TRBV12-4 with TRBJ1-6; D not resolved. Deletions cut 3 bases from V and 7 bases from J, with 7 bases between. The CDR3 consists of 13 residues. The CDR3 nucleotides are TGTGCCAGCAGTTTCTCCAGAAATTCACCCCTCCACTTT. Protein sequence: CASSFSRNSPLHF.

The chain couples TRBV7-9 to TRBJ1-3; D gene uncertain. This CDR3 is 13 amino acids long. With 7 bases removed from V and 0 bases from J, the gap between germline ends came to 7 bases. Germline V lookup: CDR1 SEHNR, CDR2 FQNEAQ (reference sequence). The CDR3 region is CASTSSSGNTIYF. CDR3 bases: TGTGCCAGCACGTCATCCTCTGGAAACACCATATATTTT.

The CDR3 sequence is CASSPTPTSGGNNEQFF. The DNA for the CDR3 is TGTGCCAGCAGCCCTACCCCGACTAGCGGGGGCAACAATGAGCAGTTCTTC. The V gene is TRBV7-8, the J gene TRBJ2-1; TRBD2 agrees at 12 bases. J gave up 5 bases and V 5 bases, and 10 bases lay outside the gene matches. CDR1 and CDR2 (germline): SGHVS, FQNEAQ. The CDR3 has 17 residues.

V is TRBV28 and J is TRBJ1-2; TRBD1 agrees at 9 bases. Germline V gene sequence: CDR1 MDHEN, CDR2 SYDVKM. The CDR3 is 19 residues long. Germline trimming cut 4 bases from V and 1 base from J; bases unmatched to any gene: 16. The CDR3: CASSSASPGQGTFNYGYTF. The CDR3 DNA reads TGTGCCAGCAGTTCCGCGTCGCCGGGACAGGGAACCTTTAACTATGGCTACACCTTC.

The rearrangement uses TRBV18 and TRBJ2-7, with D tentatively TRBD1 (5 bases). This CDR3 contains 13 residues. The V end lost 3 bases, the J end lost 3 bases, and 9 bases lay between the germline ends. The germline CDR1 and CDR2 sequences are KGHSH and LQKENI. CDR3 sequence reads: CASSPAGIYEQYF. CDR3 in DNA: TGTGCCAGCTCACCGGCAGGGATCTACGAGCAGTACTTC.

This CDR3 is CASSRAGTGGLSEKLFF. The CDR3, as DNA: TGTGCCAGCAGCCGAGCCGGGACAGGGGGTCTTAGTGAAAAACTGTTTTTT. The chain recombines TRBV5-4 with TRBJ1-4, with 11 bases matching TRBD1. Germline V CDR1 and CDR2: SGHNT, YYREEE (reference sequence). This CDR3 has 17 amino acids. The V segment lost 4 bases and the J segment 7 bases; nucleotides outside the gene matches: 12.

This chain joins TRBV4-2 and TRBJ2-6; TRBD1 agrees at 7 bases. This CDR3 spans 17 amino acids. CDR1 is LGHNA, CDR2 YNFKEQ, per germline. The ends lost 4 bases at V and 0 bases at J; junction bases unmatched: 6. This CDR3 is CASSPGGHNSGANVLTF. CDR3 coding DNA: TGTGCCAGCAGCCCAGGGGGACACAACTCTGGGGCCAACGTCCTGACTTTC.

The chain is built from TRBV12-3 or TRBV12-4 and TRBJ1-2; 7 nucleotides agree with TRBD1. The CDR3 contains 13 residues. V lost 2 bases, J lost 7 bases, and 4 bases stayed unmatched. CDR3 in amino acids: CASSLRQGGGYTF. As DNA, the CDR3 is TGTGCCAGCAGTTTACGACAGGGCGGTGGCTACACCTTC.

The J gene is TRBJ2-7, the V gene TRBV7-9; possibly TRBD2 for D (6 bases). The length of the CDR3 is 15 residues. V gave up 5 bases and J gave up 3 bases, with 17 bases separating them. CDR1 is SEHNR, CDR2 FQNEAQ, per germline (reference sequence). The CDR3 DNA is TGTGCCAGCAGCCCAAAAACCGCGGAGGGCTACGAGCAGTACTTC. Its translation is CASSPKTAEGYEQYF. The complete variable domain, with remaining parts taken from reference TRBV7-9 and TRBJ2-7, reads DTGVSQNPRHKITKRGQNVTFRCDPISEHNRLYWYRQTLGQGPEFLTYFQNEAQLEKSRLLSDRFSAERPKGSFSTLEIQRTEQGDSAMYLCASSPKTAEGYEQYFGPGTRLTVT.

The chain combines TRBV5-1 with TRBJ1-2, with 7 bases that match TRBD1. With 1 base clipped from V and 3 bases from J, the junction kept 3 bases outside the gene matches. There are 14 residues in the CDR3. Per the germline V gene, CDR1 is SGHRS and CDR2 is YFSETQ. The CDR3 nucleotides read TGCGCCAGCAGCTTGCGGGACAGTGACTATGGCTACACCTTC. Translating gives CASSLRDSDYGYTF.

The chain couples TRBV5-1 to TRBJ1-4; 7 nucleotides line up with TRBD1. Germline V lookup: CDR1 SGHRS, CDR2 YFSETQ. J was trimmed by 6 bases and V by 3 bases; bases with no gene match: 5. This CDR3 region has 14 residues. The CDR3 DNA sequence: TGCGCCAGCAGCTCGACAGGGAGCCATGAAAAACTGTTTTTT. Its translation: CASSSTGSHEKLFF.

Sample share makes this clone medium-sized. V gene TRBV4-3 combines with J gene TRBJ2-7; 7 bases match TRBD1. Germline V gene data show CDR1 as LGHNA and CDR2 as YSLEER. The CDR3 has 15 residues. V gave up 0 bases and J gave up 5 bases; unmatched junction bases: 7. The DNA for the CDR3 is TGCGCCAGCAGCCAAGATAGACAGGGCGCCCACGAGCAGTACTTC. This gives the protein CASSQDRQGAHEQYF.

The sample holds many counts of this clone. The gene calls are TRBV7-8 and TRBJ1-2, with no clear D. CDR1 SGHVS and CDR2 FQNEAQ come from the germline V gene. The CDR3 runs 12 residues. The V end was cut by 5 bases, the J end by 4 bases, with 8 bases between. The CDR3 sequence: CASSERGYGYTF. Written as DNA, the CDR3 is TGTGCCAGCAGCGAACGGGGCTATGGCTACACCTTC.

The CDR3 DNA reads TGTGCCAGCAGCACTGGGTGGGAGAATGAGCAGTTCTTC. Translating gives CASSTGWENEQFF. V gene TRBV11-3 combines with J gene TRBJ2-1; D may be TRBD2 (5 bases). The CDR3 spans 13 residues. Germline V CDR1 and CDR2: SGHNT, YENEEA. V dropped 5 bases and J dropped 7 bases, with 12 bases sitting between them.

The V and J genes are TRBV5-1 and TRBJ2-2; weak D call: TRBD1 (6 bases). This CDR3 spans 15 amino acids. Germline V CDR1 and CDR2: SGHRS, YFSETQ. V was pared by 3 bases and J by 4 bases, with 13 bases between. CDR3 bases: TGCGCCAGCAGCTCGTTTGGGGGCTCCACCGGGGAGCTGTTTTTT. Its protein is CASSSFGGSTGELFF.

The chain recombines TRBV5-1 with TRBJ2-1; possible D gene TRBD1, 6 bases. V lost 4 bases to trimming and J lost 4 bases, with 15 bases between them. Germline V gene sequence: CDR1 SGHRS, CDR2 YFSETQ. CDR3 length equals 15 residues. As DNA, the CDR3 is TGCGCCAGCAGCCTAACAGGGCTCCCATACAATGAGCAGTTCTTC. Encoded protein: CASSLTGLPYNEQFF.

This clone was counted a few times. The V gene is TRBV25-1, the J gene TRBJ1-2; D not certain. Germline V lookup: CDR1 MGHDK, CDR2 SYGVNS. Trimming cost V 1 base and J 5 bases, with 5 bases left between them. The length of the CDR3 is 12 residues. The CDR3: CASSELSYGYTF. The CDR3 DNA is TGTGCCAGCAGTGAATTGAGTTATGGCTACACCTTC.

The chain is built from TRBV30 and TRBJ2-1; 13 nucleotides align to TRBD2. This CDR3 has 15 amino acids. Germline CDR1 GTSNPN, CDR2 SVGIG (reference sequence). The V and J ends lost 4 bases and 8 bases, in that order; junction bases with no gene match: 8. Written as DNA, the CDR3 is TGTGCCTGGAATAGCGGACTAGCGGGGGATGATGAGCAGTTCTTC. This codes for CAWNSGLAGDDEQFF.

The V gene is TRBV10-3, the J gene TRBJ1-1; 10 nucleotides match TRBD1. The CDR3 covers 14 residues. Per the germline V gene, CDR1 is ENHRY and CDR2 is SYGVKD. Trimming removed 4 bases from V and 5 bases from J; junction bases left unmatched: 4. The CDR3 bases are TGTGCCATCAGTGTACGGACAGGGGGGACTGAAGCTTTCTTT. Its protein is CAISVRTGGTEAFF.

In this sample, this clone turned up once. V is TRBV9 and J is TRBJ2-7; TRBD1 matches at 8 bases. This CDR3 region has 14 residues. Trimming took 3 bases from V and 4 from J; bases not matched to a gene: 6. Germline V CDR1 and CDR2: SGDLS, YYNGEE. CDR3 in DNA: TGTGCCAGCAGCGCCGGACAGGGCGATTACGAGCAGTACTTC. It specifies CASSAGQGDYEQYF.

The J gene is TRBJ2-1, the V gene TRBV4-2, with 9 bases matching TRBD1. Losses at the gene ends were 5 bases for V and 5 bases for J; bases not matched to a gene: 4. The CDR3 is 14 amino acids. Germline V gene sequence: CDR1 LGHNA, CDR2 YNFKEQ. DNA of the CDR3: TGTGCCAGCAGCTCGGGACAGGGAAACAATGAGCAGTTCTTC. This codes for CASSSGQGNNEQFF.

The J gene is TRBJ1-2, the V gene TRBV6-5, with TRBD1 matching over 10 bases. CDR3 length: 15 residues. CDR1 and CDR2 (germline): MNHEY, SVGAGI. The junction had 3 bases not matched to a gene; V was cut back by 0 bases and J by 5 bases. The CDR3 loop reads CASSYSGQGYYGYTF. In DNA, the CDR3 is TGTGCCAGCAGTTACTCGGGACAGGGGTATTATGGCTACACCTTC.

The rearrangement uses TRBV9 and TRBJ1-1, with D unclear. Trimming cost V 0 bases and J 6 bases, with 9 bases left between them. The CDR3 extends over 13 amino acids. Germline V gives CDR1 SGDLS, CDR2 YYNGEE. The CDR3 spells CASSVDLSSEAFF. CDR3 sequence (DNA): TGTGCCAGCAGCGTAGATCTCTCCTCTGAAGCTTTCTTT.

The CDR3 DNA is TGTGCCAGCAGCTTGCAGGGCCTGAGCGTTACCACTGAAGCTTTCTTT. Translating it yields CASSLQGLSVTTEAFF. V usage is TRBV7-9 and J usage is TRBJ1-1; possibly TRBD1 for D (5 bases). The V and J ends lost 3 bases and 4 bases respectively, with 18 bases between them. There are 16 residues in the CDR3. Germline values: CDR1 SEHNR, CDR2 FQNEAQ (reference sequence). Together with reference TRBV7-9 and TRBJ1-1, the CDR3 gives the full variable domain: DTGVSQNPRHKITKRGQNVTFRCDPISEHNRLYWYRQTLGQGPEFLTYFQNEAQLEKSRLLSDRFSAERPKGSFSTLEIQRTEQGDSAMYLCASSLQGLSVTTEAFFGQGTRLTVV.

The V gene is TRBV3-1 (or the pseudogene TRBV3-2), the J gene TRBJ1-1, with unresolved D. Trimming left V 1 base short and J 3 bases short, with 12 bases between. The CDR3 extends over 15 amino acids. Looked up from germline, CDR1 is LGHDT and CDR2 is YNNKEL (reference sequence). CDR3 bases: TGTGCCAGCAGCCAAGTGGCGGGCTGGGACACTGAAGCTTTCTTT. Protein sequence: CASSQVAGWDTEAFF.

This chain links TRBV6-2 or TRBV6-3 with TRBJ1-2, with a possible D match to TRBD1 (5 bases). CDR3 length equals 18 residues. Germline V gene lookup returns CDR1 MNHEY and CDR2 SVGEGT. Trimming stripped 0 bases from V and 7 bases from J, with 24 bases between. The CDR3 reads CASSYSTRRLSGDGGYTF. CDR3 coding DNA: TGTGCCAGCAGTTACTCGACCCGGCGGCTATCGGGGGATGGTGGCTACACCTTC.

This sequence joins TRBV7-6 and TRBJ2-3, with 10 bases aligning to TRBD2. Losses at the gene ends were 3 bases for V and 4 bases for J; bases not matched to a gene: 10. Germline CDR1 reads SGHVS; CDR2 reads FNYEAQ. The CDR3 has 17 residues. CDR3 DNA sequence: TGTGCCAGCAGCTTGTATCTAAGCGGGGGGGCCTCAGATACGCAGTATTTT. Its protein is CASSLYLSGGASDTQYF.

The chain carries TRBV21-1 and TRBJ1-1; the table's D call, TRBD1, has no DNA check behind it. TRBV21-1 counts as a pseudogene. CDR3 length: 14 amino acids. The CDR3 is CASILDRKNTEAFF. The CDR3 bases are TGTGCCAGCATCCTTGACAGGAAGAACACTGAAGCTTTCTTT.

This rearrangement joins TRBV28 to TRBJ1-2; TRBD1 agrees at 11 bases. Germline CDR1 reads MDHEN; CDR2 reads SYDVKM. The CDR3 totals 15 residues. Trimming removed 8 bases from V and 8 bases from J; junction bases left unmatched: 13. The CDR3 is CASATTGTGGRGYTF. The CDR3 coding sequence is TGTGCCAGCGCGACTACCGGGACAGGGGGTCGGGGCTACACCTTC.

This chain joins TRBV6-5 and TRBJ1-2; possible D gene TRBD1, 5 bases. The CDR3 is 15 residues long. V was clipped by 2 bases and J by 1 base, with 11 bases between them. CDR1 is MNHEY and CDR2 is SVGAGI in the germline V gene. The CDR3 spells CASSYNRQLNYGYTF. As DNA, the CDR3 is TGTGCCAGCAGTTACAACCGACAGCTTAACTATGGCTACACCTTC.